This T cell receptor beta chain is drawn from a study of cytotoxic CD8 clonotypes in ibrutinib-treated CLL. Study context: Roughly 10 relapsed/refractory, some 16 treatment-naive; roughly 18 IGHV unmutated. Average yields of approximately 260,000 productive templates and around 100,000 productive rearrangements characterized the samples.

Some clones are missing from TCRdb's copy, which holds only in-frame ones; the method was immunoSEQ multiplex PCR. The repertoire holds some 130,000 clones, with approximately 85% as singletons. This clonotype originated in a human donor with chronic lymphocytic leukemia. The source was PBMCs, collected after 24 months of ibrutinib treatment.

CDR3 in DNA: TGTGCCAGCAGCTCCTGGAGCGGGGGACGTCAGGAGCAGTACTTC. Amino acid sequence: CASSSWSGGRQEQYF. The chain has TRBV7-9 and TRBJ2-7; TRBD2 agrees at 8 bases. V was clipped by 4 bases and J by 7 bases; unmatched bases: 12. There are 15 residues in the CDR3. The germline gives CDR1 SEHNR, CDR2 FQNEAQ (reference sequence).